Each of the 3 T cell receptor beta chains below was sequenced from the same sample in a study of cytomegalovirus exposure and HLA in healthy donors. Sequencing was performed with immunoSEQ multiplex PCR; in TCRdb, only in-frame clones are kept and a portion is missing. The repertoire consists of about 140,000 clones, with just under 85% occurring once and the leading ten covering more than 1.4%. Sample: PBMCs. The receptors shown here come from a woman aged 30 to 39 in good health and CMV-seronegative.

The chain employs TRBV19 and TRBJ2-1; 9 positions match TRBD2. The trim removed 4 bases at V and 11 bases at J, leaving 9 bases unmatched. Germline assignment: CDR1 LNHDA and CDR2 SQIVND (reference sequence). The CDR3 spans 14 residues. The CDR3: CASSKAGGPIKQFF. As DNA, the CDR3 is TGTGCCAGTAGTAAAGCGGGGGGCCCTATAAAGCAGTTCTTC.

The chain links TRBV11-3 to TRBJ2-3; TRBD2 matches 10 bases. V was clipped by 4 bases and J by 7 bases; unmatched bases: 8. The V gene's germline CDR1 is SGHNT and CDR2 YENEEA. This CDR3 has 15 amino acids. The DNA for the CDR3 is TGTGCCAGCAGCTCTGGACTAGCGGCGATGCATACGCAGTATTTT. It translates to CASSSGLAAMHTQYF.

The V and J genes are TRBV4-1 and TRBJ1-2; D not certain. The CDR3 extends over 15 amino acids. The V gene's germline CDR1 is MGHRA and CDR2 YSYEKL. V was shortened by 1 base and J by 4 bases, with 13 bases between the two germline ends. CDR3 sequence reads: CASSQVTVGSYGYTF. As DNA, the CDR3 is TGCGCCAGCAGCCAAGTCACCGTGGGCAGCTATGGCTACACCTTC.